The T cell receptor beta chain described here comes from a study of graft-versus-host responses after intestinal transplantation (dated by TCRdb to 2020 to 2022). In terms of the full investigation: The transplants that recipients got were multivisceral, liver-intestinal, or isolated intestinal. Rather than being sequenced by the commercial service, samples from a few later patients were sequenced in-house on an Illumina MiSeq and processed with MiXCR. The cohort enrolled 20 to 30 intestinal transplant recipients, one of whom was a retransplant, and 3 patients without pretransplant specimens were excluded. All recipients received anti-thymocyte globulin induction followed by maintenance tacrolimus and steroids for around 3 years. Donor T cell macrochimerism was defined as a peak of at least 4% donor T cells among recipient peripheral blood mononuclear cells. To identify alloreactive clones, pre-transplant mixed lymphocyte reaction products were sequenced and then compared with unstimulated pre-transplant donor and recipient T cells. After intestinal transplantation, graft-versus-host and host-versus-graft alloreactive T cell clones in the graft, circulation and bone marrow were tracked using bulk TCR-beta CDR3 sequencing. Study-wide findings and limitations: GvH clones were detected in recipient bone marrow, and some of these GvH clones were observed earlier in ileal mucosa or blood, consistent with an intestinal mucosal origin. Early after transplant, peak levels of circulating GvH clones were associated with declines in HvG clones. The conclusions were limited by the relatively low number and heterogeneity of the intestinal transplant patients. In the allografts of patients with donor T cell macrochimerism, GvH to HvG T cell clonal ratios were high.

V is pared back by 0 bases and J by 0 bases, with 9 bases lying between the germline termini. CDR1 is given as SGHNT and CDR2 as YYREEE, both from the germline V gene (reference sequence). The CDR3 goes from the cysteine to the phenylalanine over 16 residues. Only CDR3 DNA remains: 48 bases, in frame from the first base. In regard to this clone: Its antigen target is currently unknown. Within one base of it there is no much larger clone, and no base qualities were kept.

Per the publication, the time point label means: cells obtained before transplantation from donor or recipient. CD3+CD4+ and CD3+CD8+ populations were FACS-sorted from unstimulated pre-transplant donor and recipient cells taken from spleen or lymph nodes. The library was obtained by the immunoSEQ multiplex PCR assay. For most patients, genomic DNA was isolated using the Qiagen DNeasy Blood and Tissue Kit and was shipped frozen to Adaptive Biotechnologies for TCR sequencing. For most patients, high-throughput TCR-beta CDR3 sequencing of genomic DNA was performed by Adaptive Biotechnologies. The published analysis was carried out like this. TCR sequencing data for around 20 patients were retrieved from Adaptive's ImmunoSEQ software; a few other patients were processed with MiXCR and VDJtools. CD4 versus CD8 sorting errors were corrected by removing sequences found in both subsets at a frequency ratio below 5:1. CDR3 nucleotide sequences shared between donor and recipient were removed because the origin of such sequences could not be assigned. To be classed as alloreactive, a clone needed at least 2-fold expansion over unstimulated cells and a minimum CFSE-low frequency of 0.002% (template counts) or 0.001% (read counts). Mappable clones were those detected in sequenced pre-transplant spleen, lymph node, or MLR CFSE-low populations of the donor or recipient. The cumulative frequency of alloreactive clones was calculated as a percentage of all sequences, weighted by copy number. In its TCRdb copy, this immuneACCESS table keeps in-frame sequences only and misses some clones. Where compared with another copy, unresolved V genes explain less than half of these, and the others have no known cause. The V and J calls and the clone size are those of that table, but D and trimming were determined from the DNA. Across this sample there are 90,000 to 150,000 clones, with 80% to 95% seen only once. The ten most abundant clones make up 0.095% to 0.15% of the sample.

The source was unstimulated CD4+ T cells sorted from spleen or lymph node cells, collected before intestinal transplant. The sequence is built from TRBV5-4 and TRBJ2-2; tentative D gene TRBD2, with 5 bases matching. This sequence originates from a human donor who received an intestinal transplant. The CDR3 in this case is CASSLARGTNTGELFF. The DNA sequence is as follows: TGTGCCAGCAGCTTGGCCCGGGGTACGAACACCGGGGAGCTGTTTTTT.